The 27 T cell receptor beta chains below come from one sample, sequenced in a study of Ad26.COV2.S vaccination and SARS-CoV-2 variants. Here immunoSEQ multiplex PCR was the method, and the copy in TCRdb shows in-frame clones only, minus some. The table shows roughly 500,000 clones, with around 85% occurring only once. The treatment was: some 20 received Ad26.COV2.S at low or high dose, single or two shots; several received placebo; per-sample allocation not given. Sampling took place 63 days after the first vaccine or placebo injection. Sequenced here: peripheral blood, sampled in a trial of Ad26.COV2.S vaccine versus placebo. The receptors stem from a person between 18 and 59 years old who received the Ad26.COV2.S COVID-19 vaccine or a placebo.

The chain links TRBV7-9 to TRBJ2-1; 7 bases agree with TRBD2. Germline-derived CDR1 and CDR2 are SEHNR and FQNEAQ (reference sequence). The CDR3 is 19 residues long. V lost 1 base to trimming and J lost 8 bases; unmatched junction nucleotides: 20. CDR3 amino acids: CASSLGIGLGRRRVDEQFF. As DNA, the CDR3 is TGTGCCAGCAGCTTAGGAATAGGACTAGGACGTAGGAGGGTTGATGAGCAGTTCTTC.

This chain connects TRBV27 to TRBJ2-5, with 7 bases lining up with TRBD1. Losses at the gene ends were 6 bases for V and 1 base for J; bases not matched to a gene: 8. The CDR3 contains 15 residues. Per the germline V gene, CDR1 is MNHEY and CDR2 is SMNVEV (reference sequence). CDR3 sequence reads: CASSHKTGTQETQYF. CDR3 DNA sequence: TGTGCCAGCAGCCACAAGACAGGGACCCAAGAGACCCAGTACTTC.

This chain links TRBV5-1 with TRBJ2-3; perhaps D is TRBD1 or TRBD2 (5 bases each). Trimming removed 5 bases at V and 3 bases at J, with 16 bases between. This CDR3 region has 15 residues. Germline V gene lookup returns CDR1 SGHRS and CDR2 YFSETQ. The CDR3 is CASSLSSGTTDTQYF. Here the CDR3 DNA reads TGCGCCAGCAGTCTTAGCTCGGGGACGACAGATACGCAGTATTTT.

This sequence joins TRBV9 and TRBJ2-1; D gene ambiguous. This CDR3 spans 15 amino acids. CDR1 SGDLS and CDR2 YYNGEE come from the germline V gene. V shed 1 base and J shed 7 bases, with 15 bases lying between them. This chain's CDR3 is CASSVSHGAPNEQFF. The CDR3 DNA sequence: TGTGCCAGCAGCGTATCCCACGGCGCCCCGAATGAGCAGTTCTTC.

The chain links TRBV19 to TRBJ2-1; perhaps TRBD2 as D (6 bases). Germline V gene sequence: CDR1 LNHDA, CDR2 SQIVND (reference sequence). V was trimmed by 8 bases and J by 0 bases, leaving 20 bases between them. The CDR3 runs 17 residues. CDR3 loop: CASGRLESIISYNEQFF. For the CDR3, the DNA is TGTGCCAGTGGACGACTAGAGTCGATCATCTCCTACAATGAGCAGTTCTTC.

This chain links TRBV11-2 with TRBJ2-5; D not resolved. Between the trimmed V and J ends, which lost 5 bases and 7 bases, there was a span of 20 bases. The germline CDR1 and CDR2 sequences are SGHAT and FQNNGV. CDR3 length: 15 amino acids. CDR3 protein: CASSPRGAAPGTQYF. The CDR3 nucleotides read TGTGCCAGCAGCCCCCGAGGAGCCGCGCCGGGGACCCAGTACTTC.

V gene TRBV7-2 combines with J gene TRBJ2-5; the match to TRBD2 covers 11 bases. This CDR3 region has 14 residues. V was clipped by 3 bases and J by 4 bases; unmatched bases: 1. Germline V gives CDR1 SGHTA, CDR2 FQGNSA. Here the CDR3 DNA reads TGTGCCAGCAGCTTCGGGACTAGCGGAGAGACCCAGTACTTC. This gives the protein CASSFGTSGETQYF.

V and J are TRBV7-8 and TRBJ2-7; the D gene is possibly TRBD2 (5 bases). This CDR3 has 14 amino acids. Trimming pared 5 bases from V and 2 bases from J, leaving 13 bases between. Per germline, CDR1 SGHVS and CDR2 FQNEAQ. This CDR3 reads CASSRRHGTYEQYF. CDR3 in DNA: TGTGCCAGCAGCAGACGGCACGGGACCTACGAGCAGTACTTC.

V usage is TRBV19 and J usage is TRBJ2-1, with D uncertain. Per germline, CDR1 LNHDA and CDR2 SQIVND (reference sequence). The CDR3 consists of 13 residues. V shed 5 bases and J shed 4 bases, with 9 bases lying between them. This CDR3 reads CASSFQIYNEQFF. DNA of the CDR3: TGTGCCAGTAGTTTCCAAATTTACAATGAGCAGTTCTTC.

The chain links TRBV19 to TRBJ2-2; D unclear. CDR1 and CDR2 (germline): LNHDA, SQIVND (reference sequence). The CDR3 is 15 residues long. V was shortened by 0 bases and J by 1 base, with 6 bases between the two germline ends. Written as DNA, the CDR3 is TGTGCCAGTAGTATAGATCCACGGAACACCGGGGAGCTGTTTTTT. This translates into CASSIDPRNTGELFF.

The chain is built from TRBV5-1 and TRBJ2-5, with D unclear. V lost 5 bases, J lost 5 bases, and 19 bases lay in between. Germline CDR1 and CDR2: SGHRS and YFSETQ. The CDR3 has 15 residues. CDR3 DNA: TGCGCCAGCAGAAAATATTGGGCGTCGGTGGAGACCCAGTACTTC. It translates to CASRKYWASVETQYF.

The chain combines TRBV20-1 with TRBJ2-7; D may be TRBD1 (5 bases). Germline CDR1 DFQATT, CDR2 SNEGSKA (reference sequence). The CDR3 sequence is 16 residues long. Trimming took off 3 bases at V and 0 bases at J, with 18 bases between the two ends. The CDR3 reads CSASNLRQGHSYEQYF. CDR3 sequence (DNA): TGCAGTGCTAGTAATCTCCGGCAGGGCCACTCCTACGAGCAGTACTTC.

V is TRBV14 and J is TRBJ2-6, with D uncertain. There are 16 residues in the CDR3. The germline gives CDR1 SGHDN, CDR2 FVKESK. V was cut by 0 bases and J by 0 bases, with 6 bases left in between. The CDR3 here is CASSQDLLSGANVLTF. For the CDR3, the DNA is TGTGCCAGCAGCCAAGATCTGCTCTCTGGGGCCAACGTCCTGACTTTC.

This chain joins TRBV28 and TRBJ2-5, with 7 bases matching TRBD2. Germline V gene lookup returns CDR1 MDHEN and CDR2 SYDVKM. V was pared by 5 bases and J by 1 base, with 10 bases of the junction left unmatched. The CDR3 is 16 amino acids. CDR3 sequence: CASSPIRTRPQETQYF. The CDR3 DNA reads as TGTGCCAGCAGTCCTATCCGGACTAGGCCCCAAGAGACCCAGTACTTC.

The V and J genes are TRBV6-2 or TRBV6-3 and TRBJ2-2, with TRBD2 matching 10 bases. The CDR3 extends over 16 amino acids. Germline V gives CDR1 MNHEY, CDR2 SVGEGT. V dropped 4 bases and J dropped 7; count of bases not matched to a gene: 9. The CDR3 nucleotides are TGTGCCAGCAGTTTGAAAAGCGGGAGGGTTGGCGGGGAGCTGTTTTTT. It yields the protein CASSLKSGRVGGELFF.

The genes are TRBV27 and TRBJ2-7; D is possibly TRBD2 (5 bases). V lost 11 bases to trimming and J lost 1 base, with 21 bases between them. The CDR3 length is 15 residues. Germline V gene lookup returns CDR1 MNHEY and CDR2 SMNVEV (reference sequence). The chain's CDR3 is CARHLRGPPSYEQYF. The CDR3 coding sequence is TGTGCCCGCCACCTCCGCGGGCCCCCATCCTACGAGCAGTACTTC.

The rearrangement joins TRBV24-1 to TRBJ2-3; TRBD2 matches at 11 bases. Per germline, CDR1 KGHDR and CDR2 SFDVKD. The CDR3 runs to 16 residues. Germline trimming cut 5 bases from V and 4 bases from J; bases unmatched to any gene: 7. The CDR3 DNA reads as TGTGCCACCAGTGGATTCACTAGCGGGAGCCCAGATACGCAGTATTTT. Its translation: CATSGFTSGSPDTQYF.

The V call is TRBV4-2, the J call TRBJ1-6; D possibly corresponds to TRBD1 (5 bases). CDR3 length equals 17 residues. With 0 bases removed from V and 0 bases from J, the gap between germline ends came to 9 bases. Germline-derived CDR1 and CDR2 are LGHNA and YNFKEQ. The CDR3 sequence: CASSQEGRSSYNSPLHF. The CDR3 region has the DNA TGTGCCAGCAGCCAAGAGGGACGGAGCTCCTATAATTCACCCCTCCACTTT.

The chain is built from TRBV14 and TRBJ1-1; no clear D. V lost 2 bases and J 3 bases, leaving 10 bases between the germline ends. This CDR3 comprises 14 residues. Germline V CDR1 and CDR2: SGHDN, FVKESK. CDR3 sequence: CASSQRGFYTEAFF. The CDR3 nucleotides read TGTGCCAGCAGCCAACGAGGGTTTTACACTGAAGCTTTCTTT.

V gene TRBV4-3 combines with J gene TRBJ2-7; TRBD2 aligns across 16 bases. V lost 3 bases to trimming and J lost 4 bases; unmatched junction nucleotides: 6. The CDR3 sequence is 17 residues long. The V gene's germline CDR1 is LGHNA and CDR2 YSLEER. The CDR3 coding sequence is TGCGCCAGCAGCCAGGGACTAGCGGGAGGGCCGCATTACGAGCAGTACTTC. This encodes CASSQGLAGGPHYEQYF.

This chain links TRBV3-1 (or the pseudogene TRBV3-2) with TRBJ1-2; no firm D call. This CDR3 region has 14 residues. V shed 0 bases and J shed 4 bases, with 9 bases lying between them. From germline, CDR1 is LGHDT and CDR2 YNNKEL (reference sequence). CDR3 sequence (DNA): TGTGCCAGCAGCCAAGACCCGGTGGGCTATGGCTACACCTTC. Encoded protein: CASSQDPVGYGYTF.

The chain links TRBV5-4 to TRBJ1-6; D remains unclear. CDR1 is SGHNT and CDR2 is YYREEE in the germline V gene (reference sequence). The CDR3 is made up of 14 amino acids. V lost 1 base and J lost 10, with 12 bases in between. In DNA form, the CDR3 reads TGTGCCAGCAGCTTGTATGGTCGGGGATCACCCCTCCACTTT. Its translation is CASSLYGRGSPLHF.

The chain is built from TRBV7-6 and TRBJ1-4, with D hard to call. V lost 5 bases and J 0 bases, leaving 10 bases between the germline ends. The CDR3 loop spans 15 amino acids. Per the germline V gene, CDR1 is SGHVS and CDR2 is FNYEAQ. The CDR3 reads CASSRSPSTNEKLFF. The CDR3 DNA reads as TGTGCCAGCAGCAGAAGTCCGTCAACTAATGAAAAACTGTTTTTT.

This sequence joins TRBV30 and TRBJ1-5, with D perhaps matching TRBD1 (5 bases). Germline CDR1 reads GTSNPN; CDR2 reads SVGIG (reference sequence). Trimming removed 2 bases from V and 5 bases from J, with 13 bases in between. The CDR3 loop spans 14 amino acids. Here the CDR3 reads CAWSPSRDYQPQHF. The CDR3 bases are TGTGCCTGGAGTCCGTCCCGGGACTATCAGCCCCAGCATTTT.

V and J are TRBV30 and TRBJ2-1; 8 bases agree with TRBD2. J gave up 2 bases and V 0 bases, and 6 bases lay outside the gene matches. Germline CDR1 is GTSNPN and CDR2 is SVGIG (reference sequence). This CDR3 contains 16 residues. For the CDR3, the DNA is TGTGCCTGGAGTGTCGGAGCGGGAGTTACCTACAATGAGCAGTTCTTC. This sequence encodes CAWSVGAGVTYNEQFF.

V usage is TRBV9 and J usage is TRBJ1-2, with D tentatively TRBD1 (6 bases). The CDR3 runs to 15 residues. Trimming pared 3 bases from V and 5 bases from J, leaving 17 bases between. Germline V gene data show CDR1 as SGDLS and CDR2 as YYNGEE. The CDR3 region has the DNA TGTGCCAGCAGCGCAGACGCCGGGGGCGATTATGGCTACACCTTC. It translates to CASSADAGGDYGYTF.

The rearrangement uses TRBV15 and TRBJ1-2, with TRBD1 as a possible D gene (5 bases). Germline CDR1 and CDR2: LNHNV and YYDKDF (reference sequence). V shed 3 bases and J shed 5 bases, with 13 bases lying between them. The CDR3 length is 14 residues. DNA for the CDR3: TGTGCCACCAGCAGGCAGGGTGGAAAGTATGGCTACACCTTC. It codes for CATSRQGGKYGYTF.